Listed below are T cell receptor beta chains from one sample, sequenced in a study of regulatory T cells in long-lasting Graves disease. TCRdb analysed the multiplex PCR reads with MiXCR anew, one entry per CDR3 protein. The sample consists of over 350,000 distinct CDR3 sequences, around 15% of them appearing once. This sample was also put to use in a study of T cells in Graves' hyperthyroidism and ophthalmopathy.

The source material was peripheral blood mononuclear cells (PBMCs), sampled at new diagnosis, from a patient treated with antithyroid drugs. All receptors come from a woman between 50 and 59 years old with Graves disease. The CDR3 runs from the conserved cysteine through the conserved F or W. A D gene is named only where the DNA matches it firmly. Size tells how often a clone was seen (once, few, many) or the class of an expanded clone, and some rows leave it out.

.,.,TRBV24-1,TRBJ1-1,16,TGTGCCACCAGTGATTTCCTGACAGAACAGAACACTGAAGCTTTCTTT,CATSDFLTEQNTEAFF
many,.,TRBV6-2/TRBV6-3,TRBJ2-7,13,TGTGCCAGCAGAGAACAGGCGTCCTACGAGCAGTACTTC,CASREQASYEQYF
.,TRBD1,TRBV11-2,TRBJ2-4,16,TGTGCCAGCAGCTTAGAAACGACAGGGTACATTGGCATTCAGTACTTC,CASSLETTGYIGIQYF
.,.,TRBV28,TRBJ2-5,16,TGTGCCAGCAGCTCCCCGGCAGGGGGGGTGTCTGAGACCCAGTACTTC,CASSSPAGGVSETQYF
few,TRBD1,TRBV19,TRBJ1-5,16,TGTGCCAGTAGTACGGGACAGACTTATAGCAATCAGCCCCAGCATTTT,CASSTGQTYSNQPQHF
many,.,TRBV6-5,TRBJ1-1,13,TGTGCCAGCAGTTATTGGGGGAGTACTGAAGCTTTCTTT,CASSYWGSTEAFF
many,.,TRBV19,TRBJ2-5,15,TGTGCCAGTAGTGTCGCGGGTGTTGGGCAAGAGACCCAGTACTTC,CASSVAGVGQETQYF
many,.,TRBV28,TRBJ2-3,15,TGTGCCAGCAGTTTAGGCGGGATGTACACAGATACGCAGTATTTT,CASSLGGMYTDTQYF
many,.,TRBV5-1,TRBJ2-1,13,TGCGCCAGCAGCTTGGGTGGGTTCGATGAGCAGTTCTTC,CASSLGGFDEQFF
many,TRBD1,TRBV7-2,TRBJ1-4,15,TGTGCCAGCAGCTTAGAGGGACAGCCTAATGAAAAACTGTTTTTT,CASSLEGQPNEKLFF
many,.,TRBV20-1,TRBJ2-3,15,TGCAGTGCTTGGCCGGTTGAGGAGCCCTTTTATACGCAGTATTTT,CSAWPVEEPFYTQYF
many,.,TRBV28,TRBJ2-7,13,TGTGCCAGCAGTCCCATGCGTTCCTACGAGCAGTACTTC,CASSPMRSYEQYF